These T cell receptor beta chains were read from a single sample in a study of T-cell reconstitution after alpha-beta-depleted transplantation in children. MiXCR, applied by TCRdb to the PCR reads, yields one record per CDR3 protein. The data contain 250,000 to 350,000 distinct CDR3 sequences, 23% of them singletons. This specimen was PBMCs, mostly from graft donor cells, taken 180 days after TCRalphabeta/CD19-depleted stem cell transplant. The receptor source for this set is a male patient aged 10-17 years who had a stem cell transplant for acute lymphoblastic leukemia, so the T cells may come from the graft donor. CDR3s include the opening cysteine and the closing phenylalanine or tryptophan. D genes are given only for firm matches. Rows may omit the clone size; those that give it use once, few, many or a size class.

abundance,j_gene,d_gene,v_gene,CDR3nt,CDR3aa
NA,TRBJ2-3,TRBD2,TRBV10-3,TGTGCCATGAGCGGGGCTAGCGTAGGCACAGATACGCAGTATTTT,CAMSGASVGTDTQYF
NA,TRBJ1-1,TRBD1,TRBV19,TGTGCCAGTAGTCCACACCCCGGACAGGGGAACACTGAAGCTTTCTTT,CASSPHPGQGNTEAFF
NA,TRBJ2-7,TRBD2,TRBV9,TGTGCCAGCAGCGTAGGGATAGCGGGAGGGCCTTACGAGCAGTACTTC,CASSVGIAGGPYEQYF
NA,TRBJ2-5,TRBD2,TRBV12-3/TRBV12-4,TGTGCCAGCAGTATCCACCGGACTAGCGGACAAGAGACCCAGTACTTC,CASSIHRTSGQETQYF
NA,TRBJ1-4,NA,TRBV24-1,TGTGCCACCAGTGATTTGGACAGTTTCAATGAAAAACTGTTTTTT,CATSDLDSFNEKLFF
NA,TRBJ2-5,TRBD2,TRBV5-1,TGCGCCAGCAGCTTGGTTAGCGGGAGGGGCCAAGAGACCCAGTACTTC,CASSLVSGRGQETQYF
few,TRBJ2-2,NA,TRBV24-1,TGTGCCACCTGGCGTGAGGCCGGGGAGCTGTTTTTT,CATWREAGELFF
many,TRBJ1-6,TRBD1,TRBV12-3/TRBV12-4,TGTGCCAGCAGTCGGGACAGGGGGAATTCACCCCTCCACTTT,CASSRDRGNSPLHF
many,TRBJ2-2,NA,TRBV12-3/TRBV12-4,TGTGCCAGCTACTTAGGGTCGGGGAACGGGGAGCTGTTTTTT,CASYLGSGNGELFF
NA,TRBJ2-1,NA,TRBV7-3,TGTGCCAGCAGCTTAAGAGCCGGGAGTCCCCCCTACAATGAGCAGTTCTTC,CASSLRAGSPPYNEQFF
few,TRBJ2-5,NA,TRBV5-1,TGCGCCAGCAGCCCGGGGGTCCTAGAGACCCAGTACTTC,CASSPGVLETQYF
NA,TRBJ2-1,NA,TRBV12-3/TRBV12-4,TGTGCCAGCAGTTTCGGCGGGATCAACGCCTACAATGAGCAGTTCTTC,CASSFGGINAYNEQFF
once,TRBJ2-3,NA,TRBV5-1,TGCGCCAGCAGCTCGACTCGAGGCACAGATACGCAGTATTTT,CASSSTRGTDTQYF
NA,TRBJ2-1,TRBD2,TRBV20-1,TGCAGTGCTAGAGCGGTCGTGACTAGCGGGATCACGGCTTACTACAATGAGCAGTTCTTC,CSARAVVTSGITAYYNEQFF
NA,TRBJ2-6,TRBD1,TRBV6-2/TRBV6-3,TGTGCCAGCAGCACCGGGACAGGGGTCTCTGGGGCCAACGTCCTGACTTTC,CASSTGTGVSGANVLTF
NA,TRBJ2-1,NA,TRBV30,TGTGCCTGGAGTGTAAATAGCCTCTCCTACAATGAGCAGTTCTTC,CAWSVNSLSYNEQFF
NA,TRBJ2-7,TRBD2,TRBV29-1,TGCAGCGTGACCAAGCGGGAGGCCGCCTCTCCATACGAGCAGTACTTC,CSVTKREAASPYEQYF
few,TRBJ1-5,NA,TRBV12-3/TRBV12-4,TGTGCCAGCAGAACCGGGACCCCGAGGATTCATCAGCCCCAGCATTTT,CASRTGTPRIHQPQHF
many,TRBJ2-1,NA,TRBV4-2,TGTGCCAGCAGCCTCCTTGAGGGGACCTACAATGAGCAGTTCTTC,CASSLLEGTYNEQFF
NA,TRBJ2-1,NA,TRBV6-5,TGTGCCAGCAGTTACGCCGGGGGTTACAATGAGCAGTTCTTC,CASSYAGGYNEQFF
NA,TRBJ2-7,NA,TRBV15,TGTGCCACCAGCCGAAAGAACAGGGATTTAACTCAGTACTTC,CATSRKNRDLTQYF
NA,TRBJ2-5,NA,TRBV25-1,TGTGCCAGCAGTGAATCAGGGGTATCCCAAGAGACCCAGTACTTC,CASSESGVSQETQYF
many,TRBJ1-1,NA,TRBV5-1,TGCGCCAGCAGCTTGAACGGGGTTCCAACGAGGACTGAAGCTTTCTTT,CASSLNGVPTRTEAFF
few,TRBJ1-5,NA,TRBV4-1,TGCGCCAGCAGCCAAGGAGGGTATAGCAATCAGCCCCAGCATTTT,CASSQGGYSNQPQHF
NA,TRBJ2-3,NA,TRBV6-1,TGTGCCAGCAGCCCTGACTACCGGATCACAGATACGCAGTATTTT,CASSPDYRITDTQYF
few,TRBJ2-7,NA,TRBV7-3,TGTGCCAGCAGTCCCTCCGCGGGTCGTACCTACGAGCAGTACTTC,CASSPSAGRTYEQYF
few,TRBJ2-4,NA,TRBV29-1,TGCAGCGTTGGGCACCGCCTCGCCAAAAACATTCAGTACTTC,CSVGHRLAKNIQYF
NA,TRBJ2-7,NA,TRBV7-6,TGTGCCAGCAGCCCCTCGGCAAGGTTCCACGAGCAGTACTTC,CASSPSARFHEQYF
NA,TRBJ1-6,TRBD1,TRBV2,TGTGCCAGCAGGACCTCGACAGGGAACTCCTATAATTCACCCCTCCACTTT,CASRTSTGNSYNSPLHF
few,TRBJ2-1,TRBD1,TRBV9,TGTGCCAGCAGCCGCCGGGACAGGGCGTACAATGAGCAGTTCTTC,CASSRRDRAYNEQFF
few,TRBJ1-1,NA,TRBV4-1,TGCGCCAGCAGCCGAGGGACCGCCCGGGAAGCTTTCTTT,CASSRGTAREAFF
few,TRBJ1-1,NA,TRBV3-1,TGTGCCAGCAGCTGGACGGAGAACACTGAAGCTTTCTTT,CASSWTENTEAFF
NA,TRBJ2-1,NA,TRBV7-3,TGTGCCAGCAGCTTAAAGGTCCTAAGCTCCTACAATGAGCAGTTCTTC,CASSLKVLSSYNEQFF
few,TRBJ2-7,NA,TRBV20-1,TGCAGTGCTAGTACGCGCAATCCCACCTACGAGCAGTACTTC,CSASTRNPTYEQYF
few,TRBJ1-5,TRBD1,TRBV7-8,TGTGCCAGCAGCACAGACGGACAGGGTAATCAGCCCCAGCATTTT,CASSTDGQGNQPQHF
once,TRBJ2-1,TRBD2,TRBV19,TGTGCCAGTAGTATGCCTAGCGGGAGGGAGGGCAATGAGCAGTTCTTC,CASSMPSGREGNEQFF
NA,TRBJ1-3,NA,TRBV7-8,TGTGCCAGCACAGAATTCATCTTCGGAAACACCATATATTTT,CASTEFIFGNTIYF
few,TRBJ2-1,TRBD1,TRBV7-9,TGTGCCAGCAGCTTTCCGGGACAGGGGAACCATGAGCAGTTCTTC,CASSFPGQGNHEQFF
NA,TRBJ1-2,NA,TRBV18,TGTGCCAGCTCAAACGGGCTCAGAGACTATGGCTACACCTTC,CASSNGLRDYGYTF
NA,TRBJ2-1,TRBD2,TRBV7-3,TGTGCCAGCAGCCCAGGACTAGCGGTGTTGCGACGGGATGAGCAGTTCTTC,CASSPGLAVLRRDEQFF
NA,TRBJ2-7,NA,TRBV12-3/TRBV12-4,TGTGCCAGCAGTCCCTCACTCCTCGAGCAGTACTTC,CASSPSLLEQYF
few,TRBJ2-7,TRBD2,TRBV5-1,TGCGCCAGCAGTGGGGGGGAGCCTTCCTACGAGCAGTACTTC,CASSGGEPSYEQYF
few,TRBJ2-7,TRBD2,TRBV29-1,TGCAGCGTTGATGGAGCGGGGTCCTACGAGCAGTACTTC,CSVDGAGSYEQYF